A single sample gave rise to the 18 T cell receptor beta chains below, sequenced in a study of spatial heterogeneity in lung cancer. Study-level points and caveats: Counts of expanded alpha and beta TCRs within tumors tracked the tumor nonsynonymous mutation count.

Their target antigens are unknown. The sample's time point: sample taken at primary tumor resection. TCRdb recomputed calls from the 5' RACE reads with MiXCR, one row per CDR3 protein. The sample records some 96,000 distinct CDR3 sequences, about 4.4% being singletons. This specimen was lung tumor tissue, taken at surgery. These receptors were collected from a male donor with early-stage non-small cell lung cancer.

At least ten counts were recorded for this clonotype. The chain combines TRBV10-3 with TRBJ1-4; D is uncertain. Germline V gene lookup returns CDR1 ENHRY and CDR2 SYGVKD. V lost 10 bases and J 6 bases, leaving 12 bases between the germline ends. CDR3 size: 12 residues. The CDR3: CATGRGDEKLFF. The CDR3, as DNA: TGTGCCACTGGGCGCGGGGATGAAAAACTGTTTTTT.

This clonotype was seen a few times. The J gene is TRBJ1-1, the V gene TRBV2; 9 bases match TRBD1. Per the germline V gene, CDR1 is SNHLY and CDR2 is FYNNEI. CDR3 size: 15 residues. J gave up 4 bases and V 7 bases, and 10 bases lay outside the gene matches. DNA for the CDR3: TGTGCCAGCATATTGGGACAGGGTCGTGGCACTGAAGCTTTCTTT. Amino acid sequence: CASILGQGRGTEAFF.

This clonotype has at least ten counts. The chain employs TRBV20-1 and TRBJ2-4; D gene unclear. CDR1 and CDR2 (germline): DFQATT, SNEGSKA (reference sequence). CDR3 length: 14 amino acids. Trimming took 1 base from V and 0 from J, leaving 7 bases between them. CDR3 loop: CSARAQLAKNIQYF. DNA for the CDR3: TGCAGTGCTAGAGCCCAGCTAGCCAAAAACATTCAGTACTTC.

This clonotype was counted at least ten times. The chain has TRBV4-1 and TRBJ2-7, with TRBD2 matching 7 bases. This CDR3 comprises 15 residues. J gave up 2 bases and V 1 base, and 5 bases lay outside the gene matches. Germline V gene sequence: CDR1 MGHRA, CDR2 YSYEKL. CDR3: CASSQGTGGTYEQYF. The CDR3 bases are TGCGCCAGCAGCCAAGGAACGGGAGGAACCTACGAGCAGTACTTC.

This clonotype occurred many times. V and J are TRBV20-1 and TRBJ1-1, with a possible D match to TRBD1 (6 bases). V was clipped by 0 bases and J by 13 bases, with 21 bases between them. The germline V gene has CDR1 DFQATT and CDR2 SNEGSKA (reference sequence). The CDR3 totals 14 residues. The CDR3 is CSAREDLQGFRDFF. CDR3 DNA: TGCAGTGCTAGAGAAGACTTACAGGGTTTTCGCGATTTCTTT.

Ten or more counts support this clonotype. The chain has TRBV12-3 or TRBV12-4 and TRBJ2-7, with a possible D match to TRBD2 (5 bases). The CDR3 spans 13 residues. Trimming took off 1 base at V and 6 bases at J, with 10 bases between the two ends. CDR3 coding DNA: TGTGCCAGCAGTTTAGTCGGGGATGGCGAGCAGTACTTC. It is translated as CASSLVGDGEQYF.

This clonotype was seen at least ten times. The genes are TRBV2 and TRBJ1-2; D uncertain. Germline values: CDR1 SNHLY, CDR2 FYNNEI. V was trimmed by 1 base and J by 4 bases, leaving 13 bases between them. The CDR3 extends over 15 amino acids. CDR3 residues: CASSEVDQAPYGYTF. The CDR3 DNA sequence: TGTGCCAGCAGTGAAGTGGACCAGGCACCCTATGGCTACACCTTC.

This clonotype was seen repeatedly, ten times or more. This chain joins TRBV20-1 and TRBJ2-5, with no clear D. With 3 bases removed from V and 4 bases from J, the gap between germline ends came to 9 bases. The CDR3 is 12 residues long. CDR1 and CDR2 from the germline V gene are DFQATT and SNEGSKA (reference sequence). CDR3 residues: CSASVSPETQYF. The CDR3 coding sequence is TGCAGTGCTAGCGTCAGCCCAGAGACCCAGTACTTC.

This clonotype was counted at least ten times. V usage is TRBV25-1 and J usage is TRBJ2-2; D call uncertain. Germline assignment: CDR1 MGHDK and CDR2 SYGVNS. Trimming cost V 6 bases and J 4 bases, with 9 bases left between them. The CDR3 is 13 residues long. In DNA, the CDR3 is TGTGCCAGCAGCTGGCAGATCACCGGGGAGCTGTTTTTT. Amino acid sequence: CASSWQITGELFF.

This clonotype was detected ten times or more. The chain employs TRBV12-3 or TRBV12-4 and TRBJ1-2; D remains ambiguous. V was shortened by 5 bases and J by 0 bases, with 19 bases between the two germline ends. This CDR3 contains 17 residues. The CDR3 loop reads CASSPLPARGANYGYTF. The DNA for the CDR3 is TGTGCCAGCAGTCCCCTCCCCGCCAGAGGAGCTAACTATGGCTACACCTTC.

This clonotype has at least ten counts. The genes are TRBV4-1 and TRBJ1-1, with D uncertain. The CDR3 sequence is 13 residues long. CDR1 and CDR2 from the germline V gene are MGHRA and YSYEKL. The V and J ends lost 1 base and 7 bases respectively, with 10 bases between them. The CDR3 DNA sequence: TGCGCCAGCAGCCAAGTCAGGTCCCGTGAAGCTTTCTTT. It translates to CASSQVRSREAFF.

Remarks on this clonotype: This may come from a read error, since a much larger clone is one base off. This CDR3 reads CASSRFLSREGSYNEQFF. The CDR3 region has the DNA TGTGCCAGCAGCCGATTTTTAAGTCGGGAGGGATCCTACAATGAGCAGTTCTTC. The rearrangement uses TRBV3-1 and TRBJ2-1, with 8 bases lining up with TRBD2. CDR3 length: 18 residues. In germline, CDR1 is LGHDT, CDR2 YNNKEL (reference sequence). The V segment lost 4 bases and the J segment 1 base; nucleotides outside the gene matches: 12.

This clonotype has at least ten counts. The J gene is TRBJ2-3, the V gene TRBV28, with 10 bases matching TRBD2. The CDR3 length is 15 residues. The germline CDR1 and CDR2 sequences are MDHEN and SYDVKM. V shed 2 bases, J shed 2 bases, and the junction held 1 base outside the gene matches. The CDR3 DNA sequence: TGTGCCAGCAGTTTAGGACTAGCGGACACAGATACGCAGTATTTT. Amino acid sequence: CASSLGLADTDTQYF.

Ten or more counts support this clonotype. The CDR3 nucleotides read TGTGCCAGCACCGGGAGAAGGGACACCGGGGAGCTGTTTTTT. Its protein product is CASTGRRDTGELFF. The J gene is TRBJ2-2, the V gene TRBV7-9, with D tentatively TRBD2 (6 bases). V dropped 7 bases and J dropped 3 bases, with 12 bases sitting between them. CDR1 SEHNR and CDR2 FQNEAQ come from the germline V gene (reference sequence). The CDR3 covers 14 residues.

In this sample, this clonotype turned up many times. The chain has TRBV12-3 or TRBV12-4 and TRBJ2-3; 11 bases are a match to TRBD1. The CDR3 has 16 amino acids. With 4 bases clipped from V and 1 base from J, the junction kept 4 bases outside the gene matches. The CDR3 region is CASSYGQGAGTDTQYF. In DNA, the CDR3 is TGTGCCAGCAGTTACGGACAGGGGGCAGGCACAGATACGCAGTATTTT.

This clonotype occurred many times. The chain couples TRBV10-2 to TRBJ2-4; D gene uncertain. Germline CDR1 reads WSHSY; CDR2 reads SAAADI. Trimming stripped 1 base from V and 0 bases from J, with 7 bases between. The CDR3 runs 15 residues. CDR3 sequence: CASSEWDLAKNIQYF. CDR3 in DNA: TGCGCCAGCAGTGAGTGGGATTTAGCCAAAAACATTCAGTACTTC.

This clonotype was observed many times. The gene calls are TRBV25-1 and TRBJ2-2; the D gene is possibly TRBD1 (6 bases). The CDR3 loop spans 12 amino acids. V shed 4 bases and J shed 7 bases, with 7 bases lying between them. From germline, CDR1 is MGHDK and CDR2 SYGVNS. CDR3 protein: CASSAGVGELFF. The CDR3, as DNA: TGTGCCAGCAGTGCAGGGGTCGGGGAGCTGTTTTTT.

This clonotype was counted at least ten times. This rearrangement joins TRBV12-3 or TRBV12-4 to TRBJ2-1, with TRBD1 matching 10 bases. V lost 6 bases, J lost 1 base, and 3 bases stayed unmatched. The CDR3 has 15 residues. The CDR3 DNA sequence: TGTGCCAGCAGCCTGGGACAGGGGTCCTACAATGAGCAGTTCTTC. Translated: CASSLGQGSYNEQFF.